This TCR beta chain was sequenced for a study of T-cell reconstitution after alpha-beta-depleted transplantation in children (dated by TCRdb to the mid-2010s). In terms of the full investigation: The study quantitatively tracked T-cell immune reconstitution after TCRalphabeta/CD19-depleted allogeneic hematopoietic cell transplantation in children using TCR repertoire profiling. General findings and caveats noted by the study authors: The apparently early alphabetaT-cell count recovery about two months after transplant was reportedly dependent on only several hundred rapidly expanded clones derived from non-depleted graft cells. The frequencies of hyperexpanded clones fell over the following months, and after one year, T-cell counts and TCRbeta diversity were mostly attributed to newly produced T cells. In some patients, high TCRbeta diversity at day 60 was attributed to recipient T cells and intrathymic progenitors that had survived conditioning.

The library was generated by PCR. The data were produced on an Illumina HiSeq 2500. To normalize quantification of the TCRbeta repertoire, the TCR libraries were built with molecular barcoding that relied on unique molecular identifiers. The public reads were run again by TCRdb, first through fastp at Q25 and then through MiXCR, and only productive beta chains were kept. Duplicate CDR3 protein sequences are folded into a single record with the most common DNA and genes. In this sample the table shows approximately 98,000 distinct CDR3 sequences, approximately 6.6% of which occur a single time. The top ten constitute roughly 25% of the sample. In light of the paper, this sample's treatment or condition label describes: allogeneic hematopoietic cell transplantation with graft depleted of TCRalphabeta T cells and CD19 B cells. TCRalphabeta/CD19-depleted allogeneic hematopoietic cell grafts were given to the transplant recipients, all of whom were children.

This clonotype was counted ten times or more. Its antigen remains undetermined. Base qualities are not recorded, but no much larger clone differs from it by a single base. Spanning cysteine to phenylalanine, the CDR3 consists of 12 amino acids. Solely the CDR3 DNA is kept, with 36 bases framed from the first base. From the germline V gene (reference sequence), CDR1 is LGHDT and CDR2 is YNNKEL. V loses 6 bases, J loses 11 bases, and the germline ends lie 16 bases apart. This clonotype was obtained from a male patient under 10 years old who had a stem cell transplant for acute lymphoblastic leukemia, so the T cells may come from the graft donor. This specimen was PBMCs, mostly from graft donor cells, taken 360 days after TCRalphabeta/CD19-depleted stem cell transplant. The sequence joins TRBV3-1 to TRBJ2-5, with no D gene named confidently. The CDR3 protein is CASSRPGASQYF. The DNA sequence is TGTGCCAGCAGTCGACCGGGCGCTTCACAGTACTTC.